These 11 T cell receptor beta chains were sequenced from one sample in a study of shared clonotypes between healthy human individuals. Repertoires were generated with immunoSEQ multiplex PCR, while TCRdb's copy carries only in-frame clones and drops some. The sample has about 2 million clones, 85% to 95% seen once; the top ten hold 0.9% to 1.5%. The naive CD8 subset, CD45RO-negative cells positively selected for CCR7, excluded terminally differentiated effector memory CD45RA+ cells. Sequencing was done on a sample of naive CD8+ T cells sorted from blood. The receptors shown here come from a man between 18 and 35 years old in good health.

CDR3: CATQGANTGELFF. The CDR3 DNA reads as TGTGCCACCCAGGGGGCGAACACCGGGGAGCTGTTTTTT. The chain joins TRBV6-5 to TRBJ2-2; 7 bases fit TRBD1. The CDR3 consists of 13 residues. Germline lookup yields CDR1 MNHEY and CDR2 SVGAGI. Trimming removed 10 bases from V and 0 bases from J; junction bases left unmatched: 2.

This clone appeared once. This sequence joins TRBV29-1 and TRBJ2-7; D remains unclear. Per germline, CDR1 SQVTM and CDR2 ANQGSEA. CDR3 size: 15 residues. V lost 1 base, J lost 0 bases, and 13 bases lay in between. This CDR3 reads CSVEALDGYSYEQYF. In DNA, the CDR3 is TGCAGCGTTGAAGCCTTGGACGGATACTCCTACGAGCAGTACTTC.

V and J are TRBV6-6 and TRBJ2-3, with 10 nucleotides matching TRBD2. The germline gives CDR1 MNHNY, CDR2 SVGAGI (reference sequence). V was clipped by 6 bases and J by 4 bases; unmatched bases: 1. This CDR3 has 13 residues. The CDR3 bases are TGTGCCAGCAGGAGCGGGGGGGCAGATACGCAGTATTTT. Translation: CASRSGGADTQYF.

Concerning this clone itself: Other DNA sequences within the sample encode an identical CDR3. The CDR3 spells CASSLAGGNTEAFF. In DNA, the CDR3 is TGTGCCAGCAGTTTGGCAGGGGGGAACACTGAAGCTTTCTTT. V gene TRBV28 combines with J gene TRBJ1-1, with 7 bases lining up with TRBD1. Germline CDR1 and CDR2: MDHEN and SYDVKM. J lost 1 base, V lost 3 bases, and 2 bases had no gene match. The CDR3 is 14 residues long.

In regard to this clone: The same CDR3 also results from other DNA sequences found in this sample. This sequence joins TRBV30 and TRBJ1-1; D not certain. Germline-derived CDR1 and CDR2 are GTSNPN and SVGIG (reference sequence). The CDR3 totals 12 residues. The ends were cut back, 0 bases at V and 5 bases at J, with 7 bases in the middle. The CDR3 spells CAWSVGRTEAFF. CDR3 DNA: TGTGCCTGGAGTGTAGGGAGGACTGAAGCTTTCTTT.

This chain links TRBV6-6 with TRBJ2-4, with TRBD1 matching 7 bases. The CDR3 sequence is 15 residues long. Looked up from germline, CDR1 is MNHNY and CDR2 is SVGAGI (reference sequence). Trimming removed 5 bases from V and 8 bases from J; junction bases left unmatched: 12. CDR3 amino acids: CASSLPGQEQDIQYF. Written as DNA, the CDR3 is TGTGCCAGCAGTCTCCCTGGACAGGAGCAAGACATTCAGTACTTC.

V is TRBV29-1 and J is TRBJ1-3, with TRBD1 matching over 8 bases. CDR3 length: 15 residues. Germline CDR1 SQVTM, CDR2 ANQGSEA. V gave up 3 bases and J gave up 4 bases; unmatched junction bases: 8. In DNA form, the CDR3 reads TGCAGCGTTGAGCAGCAGGGGGCTCCGGGAAACACCATATATTTT. Protein product: CSVEQQGAPGNTIYF. The complete variable domain, with remaining parts taken from reference TRBV29-1 and TRBJ1-3, reads SAVISQKPSRDICQRGTSLTIQCQVDSQVTMMFWYRQQPGQSLTLIATANQGSEATYESGFVIDKFPISRPNLTFSTLTVSNMSPEDSSIYLCSVEQQGAPGNTIYFGEGSWLTVV.

To note about this clone: The sample has other DNA sequences that encode this CDR3 too. The rearrangement joins TRBV9 to TRBJ1-2; possible D gene TRBD1, 5 bases. CDR3 size: 14 residues. CDR1 is SGDLS, CDR2 YYNGEE, per germline. Trimming shortened V by 0 bases and J by 4 bases, and 10 bases separated the two germline ends. The CDR3 DNA reads as TGTGCCAGCAGCGTAGGGGGCGACACCTATGGCTACACCTTC. Protein product: CASSVGGDTYGYTF.

This clone came up once. Its ends do not fully match the called genes, so a read error is possible. The chain carries TRBV11-2 and TRBJ2-2; 15 nucleotides match TRBD2. The CDR3 has 18 residues. Germline values: CDR1 SGHAT, CDR2 FQNNGV. CDR3 residues: CASRLRGTSGRNAGELFF. CDR3 nucleotides: TGTGCCAGCAGACTTAGAGGGACTAGCGGGAGGAACGCCGGGGAGCTGTTTTTT.

This clone has only one observation. The chain employs TRBV30 and TRBJ2-5; TRBD1 matches 7 bases. Germline CDR1 is GTSNPN and CDR2 is SVGIG (reference sequence). The CDR3 has 11 amino acids. The V segment lost 1 base and the J segment 14 bases; nucleotides outside the gene matches: 7. This CDR3 is CAWSATGAPYF. The CDR3 DNA is TGTGCCTGGAGTGCCACAGGGGCCCCATACTTC.

As for this clone: The sample carries other DNA sequences with the same CDR3. The chain carries TRBV19 and TRBJ2-7, with TRBD2 matching over 9 bases. Germline values: CDR1 LNHDA, CDR2 SQIVND (reference sequence). This CDR3 region has 15 residues. Germline trimming cut 5 bases from V and 0 bases from J; bases unmatched to any gene: 5. The CDR3 loop reads CASSLSSGVSYEQYF. As DNA, the CDR3 is TGTGCCAGTAGTCTGTCTAGCGGGGTCTCCTACGAGCAGTACTTC.